The 17 T cell receptor beta chains listed next were all sequenced from one sample in a study of shared clonotypes between healthy human individuals. The table came from immunoSEQ multiplex PCR; TCRdb's copy has only in-frame clones and leaves some out. The table lists 2 million to 3 million clones, approximately 93% of them singletons, with 0.36% in the top ten. The sequencing input was naive CD4+ T cells from PBMCs. Subset in this sample: CD45RA+ positively selected. The receptors derive from a man between 18 and 35 years old in good health. Some clones in this sample may be carry-over from other donors' samples.

To note about this clone: The sample holds other DNA sequences that translate to the same CDR3. Written as DNA, the CDR3 is TGCGCCAGCAGTCCTGGGGGGGCCTACGAGCAGTACTTC. It is translated as CASSPGGAYEQYF. The chain joins TRBV10-1 to TRBJ2-7, with 7 positions matching TRBD2. The CDR3 sequence is 13 residues long. In germline, CDR1 is WNHNN, CDR2 SYGVQD (reference sequence). V lost 5 bases, J lost 2 bases, and 3 bases stayed unmatched.

V usage is TRBV11-3 and J usage is TRBJ2-2, with 12 nucleotides matching TRBD2. CDR1 and CDR2 from the germline V gene are SGHNT and YENEEA. This CDR3 spans 15 amino acids. The V and J ends lost 5 bases and 5 bases, in that order; junction bases with no gene match: 3. The CDR3: CASSAGLAGTGELFF. Written as DNA, the CDR3 is TGTGCCAGCAGCGCAGGACTAGCGGGAACCGGGGAGCTGTTTTTT.

The V call is TRBV10-3, the J call TRBJ1-2; no definite D call. V lost 11 bases and J lost 3, with 10 bases in between. The CDR3 runs 11 residues. The germline gives CDR1 ENHRY, CDR2 SYGVKD. The DNA for the CDR3 is TGTGCCCTCAATGGGGACTATGGCTACACCTTC. As protein: CALNGDYGYTF.

Turning to this clone: This specimen includes other DNA sequences encoding the same CDR3. The gene calls are TRBV2 and TRBJ1-5; D gene uncertain. The CDR3 length is 14 residues. Germline V gene lookup returns CDR1 SNHLY and CDR2 FYNNEI. V lost 4 bases, J lost 3 bases, and 10 bases lay in between. CDR3 in amino acids: CASSVGRLNQPQHF. CDR3 nucleotide sequence: TGTGCCAGCAGTGTTGGACGCCTCAATCAGCCCCAGCATTTT.

The chain couples TRBV19 to TRBJ2-6; D remains ambiguous. Trimming cost V 5 bases and J 2 bases, with 4 bases left between them. Germline V CDR1 and CDR2: LNHDA, SQIVND (reference sequence). This CDR3 comprises 13 residues. CDR3 amino acids: CASSQTGANVLTF. Written as DNA, the CDR3 is TGTGCCAGTAGTCAAACTGGGGCCAACGTCCTGACTTTC. The variable domain in full, with the rest retrieved from reference TRBV19 and TRBJ2-6, is DGGITQSPKYLFRKEGQNVTLSCEQNLNHDAMYWYRQDPGQGLRLIYYSQIVNDFQKGDIAEGYSVSREKKESFPLTVTSAQKNPTAFYLCASSQTGANVLTFGAGSRLTVL.

The DNA of the CDR3 is TGTGCCAGCAGCCTCCCTTGGGGAGTAGCCAAAAACATTCAGTACTTC. It codes for CASSLPWGVAKNIQYF. The chain is built from TRBV21-1 and TRBJ2-4; the table's D call, TRBD2, was not checked against the DNA. TRBV21-1 is given as a pseudogene. This CDR3 has 16 amino acids.

This clone was observed a few times. The chain has TRBV10-3 and TRBJ1-2, with 9 bases fitting TRBD1. The V segment lost 6 bases and the J segment 3 bases; nucleotides outside the gene matches: 5. Germline CDR1 is ENHRY and CDR2 is SYGVKD. The CDR3 totals 14 residues. CDR3 sequence reads: CAISLGQGDYGYTF. CDR3 in DNA: TGTGCCATCAGCCTGGGACAGGGTGACTATGGCTACACCTTC.

This rearrangement joins TRBV6-1 to TRBJ2-3; 7 nucleotides match TRBD1. V was clipped by 5 bases and J by 5 bases; unmatched bases: 4. Germline values: CDR1 MNHNS, CDR2 SASEGT. The CDR3 is 13 amino acids. CDR3 coding DNA: TGTGCCAGCAGTTCATCAGGGGGAGATACGCAGTATTTT. This codes for CASSSSGGDTQYF.

This chain links TRBV18 with TRBJ2-2, with 9 bases fitting TRBD2. This CDR3 spans 16 amino acids. Germline loops: CDR1 KGHSH, CDR2 LQKENI. J lost 4 bases, V lost 3 bases, and 6 bases had no gene match. As DNA, the CDR3 is TGTGCCAGCTCACCGCTTGCGGGAGGGTCCACCGGGGAGCTGTTTTTT. Translating it yields CASSPLAGGSTGELFF.

The CDR3: CASSSTTGTSTDTQYF. CDR3 nucleotide sequence: TGCGCCAGCAGCTCCACGACCGGGACTAGCACAGATACGCAGTATTTT. The chain carries TRBV5-1 and TRBJ2-3; TRBD2 is a possible D gene (6 bases). Germline V CDR1 and CDR2: SGHRS, YFSETQ. Trimming pared 3 bases from V and 0 bases from J, leaving 14 bases between. This CDR3 region has 16 residues.

The J gene is TRBJ1-4, the V gene TRBV5-8; no reliable D call. Trimming took 2 bases from V and 5 from J, leaving 13 bases between them. CDR3 size: 15 residues. Germline V gene sequence: CDR1 SGHTS, CDR2 YDEGEE. The CDR3 spells CASSLNGGSNEKLFF. The CDR3 DNA is TGTGCCAGCAGCTTAAATGGAGGGAGCAATGAAAAACTGTTTTTT. Full variable domain (remainder filled in from reference TRBV5-8 and TRBJ1-4): EAGVTQSPTHLIKTRGQQATLRCSPISGHTSVYWYQQALGLGLQFLLWYDEGEERNRGNFPPRFSGRQFPNYSSELNVNALELEDSALYLCASSLNGGSNEKLFFGSGTQLSVL.

The chain couples TRBV27 to TRBJ1-3; D call uncertain. CDR1 is MNHEY and CDR2 is SMNVEV in the germline V gene (reference sequence). This CDR3 region has 19 residues. The V gene lost 3 bases and the J gene lost 0 bases, with 21 bases spanning the gap. CDR3 bases: TGTGCCAGCAGTTTCCTCCTTCCCTCGGGGTCCTACTCTGGAAACACCATATATTTT. It yields the protein CASSFLLPSGSYSGNTIYF.

The gene calls are TRBV4-2 and TRBJ1-1, with 8 bases that match TRBD1. Germline trimming cut 0 bases from V and 4 bases from J; bases unmatched to any gene: 13. Germline lookup yields CDR1 LGHNA and CDR2 YNFKEQ. The CDR3 covers 18 residues. For the CDR3, the DNA is TGTGCCAGCAGCCAAGATCTTCCCCCGCTTACAGGGGGCACTGAAGCTTTCTTT. This codes for CASSQDLPPLTGGTEAFF.

The chain recombines TRBV29-1 with TRBJ1-1; maybe TRBD1 (5 bases). Germline V CDR1 and CDR2: SQVTM, ANQGSEA. The CDR3 loop spans 13 amino acids. Trimming shortened V by 4 bases and J by 5 bases, and 14 bases separated the two germline ends. Written as DNA, the CDR3 is TGCAGCGTTGTGGGGGGATGGGGGACTGAAGCTTTCTTT. It encodes CSVVGGWGTEAFF.

In DNA, the CDR3 is TGTGCCTGGAGTGACCTAACAGGGGGCTATGGCTACACCTTC. This encodes CAWSDLTGGYGYTF. The chain links TRBV30 to TRBJ1-2; TRBD1 matches 8 bases. The CDR3 extends over 14 amino acids. CDR1 is GTSNPN and CDR2 is SVGIG in the germline V gene (reference sequence). J gave up 4 bases and V 1 base, and 5 bases lay outside the gene matches.

The chain combines TRBV25-1 with TRBJ2-5; D is uncertain. V lost 1 base to trimming and J lost 2 bases, with 11 bases between them. The CDR3 has 15 amino acids. CDR1 and CDR2 (germline): MGHDK, SYGVNS. The CDR3 region has the DNA TGTGCCAGCAGTGAATTTTTCGGGCAGCAAGAGACCCAGTACTTC. It yields the protein CASSEFFGQQETQYF.

This rearrangement joins TRBV5-1 to TRBJ2-1; D may be TRBD2 (6 bases). The V and J ends lost 4 bases and 1 base respectively, with 18 bases between them. In germline, CDR1 is SGHRS, CDR2 YFSETQ. This CDR3 region has 17 residues. DNA for the CDR3: TGCGCCAGCAGCGCCTTGGTAGCGGCAATATCCTACAATGAGCAGTTCTTC. Residues: CASSALVAAISYNEQFF.